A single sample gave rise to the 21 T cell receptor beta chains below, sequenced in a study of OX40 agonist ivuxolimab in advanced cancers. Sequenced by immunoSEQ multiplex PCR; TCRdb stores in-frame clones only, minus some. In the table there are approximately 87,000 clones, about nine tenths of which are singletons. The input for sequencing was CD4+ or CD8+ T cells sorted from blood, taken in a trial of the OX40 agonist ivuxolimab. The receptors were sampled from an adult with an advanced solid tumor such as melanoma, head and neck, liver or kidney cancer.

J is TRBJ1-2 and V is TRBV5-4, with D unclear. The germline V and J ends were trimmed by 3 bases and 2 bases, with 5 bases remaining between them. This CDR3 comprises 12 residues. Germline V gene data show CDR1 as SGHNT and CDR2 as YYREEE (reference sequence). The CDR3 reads CASSSLNYGYTF. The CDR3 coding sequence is TGTGCCAGCAGCTCACTGAACTATGGCTACACCTTC.

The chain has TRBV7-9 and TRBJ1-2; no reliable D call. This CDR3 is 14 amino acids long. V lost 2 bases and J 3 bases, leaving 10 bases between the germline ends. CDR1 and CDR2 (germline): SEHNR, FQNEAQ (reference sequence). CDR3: CASSLNQAYYGYTF. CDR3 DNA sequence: TGTGCCAGCAGCTTAAACCAGGCCTACTATGGCTACACCTTC.

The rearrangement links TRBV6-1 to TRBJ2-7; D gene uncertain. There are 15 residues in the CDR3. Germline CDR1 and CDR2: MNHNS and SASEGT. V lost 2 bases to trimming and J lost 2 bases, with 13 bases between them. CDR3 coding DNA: TGTGCCAGCAGTGAATGGGGTAGCTCCACCTACGAGCAGTACTTC. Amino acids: CASSEWGSSTYEQYF.

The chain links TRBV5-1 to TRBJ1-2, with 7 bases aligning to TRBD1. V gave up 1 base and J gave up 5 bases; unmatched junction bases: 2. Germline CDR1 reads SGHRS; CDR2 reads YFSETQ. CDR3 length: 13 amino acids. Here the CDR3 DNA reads TGCGCCAGCAGCTTGACAGGGGAATATGGCTACACCTTC. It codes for CASSLTGEYGYTF.

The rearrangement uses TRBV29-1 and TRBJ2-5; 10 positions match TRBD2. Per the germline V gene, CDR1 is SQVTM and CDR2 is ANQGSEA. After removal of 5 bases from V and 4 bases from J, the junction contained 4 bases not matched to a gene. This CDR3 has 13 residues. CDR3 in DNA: TGCAGCGTTCGAGCTAGCGGGGGAGAGACCCAGTACTTC. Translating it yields CSVRASGGETQYF.

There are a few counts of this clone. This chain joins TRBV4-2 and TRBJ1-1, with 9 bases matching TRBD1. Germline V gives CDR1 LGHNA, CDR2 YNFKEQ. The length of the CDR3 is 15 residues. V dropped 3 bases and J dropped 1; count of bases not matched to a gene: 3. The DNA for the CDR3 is TGTGCCAGCAGCCAGTCGGACAGGGGGAACACTGAAGCTTTCTTT. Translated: CASSQSDRGNTEAFF.

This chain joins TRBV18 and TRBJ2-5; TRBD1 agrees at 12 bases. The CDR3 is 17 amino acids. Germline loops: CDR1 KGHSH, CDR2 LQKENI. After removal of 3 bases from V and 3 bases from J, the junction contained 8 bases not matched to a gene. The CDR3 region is CASSPASGTGGKETQYF. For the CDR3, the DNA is TGTGCCAGCTCACCTGCTTCCGGGACAGGGGGCAAAGAGACCCAGTACTTC.

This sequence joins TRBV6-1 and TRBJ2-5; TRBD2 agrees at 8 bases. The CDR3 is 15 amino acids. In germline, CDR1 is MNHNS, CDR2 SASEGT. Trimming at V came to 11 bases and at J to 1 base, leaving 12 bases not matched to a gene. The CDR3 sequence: CAGGGRAGVQETQYF. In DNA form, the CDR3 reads TGTGCCGGGGGAGGGCGAGCGGGGGTCCAAGAGACCCAGTACTTC.

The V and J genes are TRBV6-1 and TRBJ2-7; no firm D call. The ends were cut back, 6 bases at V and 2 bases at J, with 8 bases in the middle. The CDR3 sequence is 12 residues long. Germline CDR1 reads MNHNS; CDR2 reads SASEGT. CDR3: CASRTDTYEQYF. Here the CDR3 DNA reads TGTGCCAGCAGAACTGATACCTACGAGCAGTACTTC.

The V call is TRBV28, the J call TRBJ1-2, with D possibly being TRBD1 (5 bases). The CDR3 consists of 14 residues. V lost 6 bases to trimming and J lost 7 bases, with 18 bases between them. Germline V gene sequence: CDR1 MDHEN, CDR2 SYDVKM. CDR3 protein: CASSTGTQLSGYTF. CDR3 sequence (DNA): TGTGCCAGCAGCACCGGGACTCAGCTGAGTGGCTACACCTTC.

Written as DNA, the CDR3 is TGTGCCAGCTCACTCGGTTACGGCGGGCTCGAGCAGTTCTTC. Translating it yields CASSLGYGGLEQFF. V usage is TRBV18 and J usage is TRBJ2-1; maybe TRBD2 (5 bases). The CDR3 totals 14 residues. Germline CDR1 is KGHSH and CDR2 is LQKENI. V lost 4 bases and J lost 10, with 17 bases in between.

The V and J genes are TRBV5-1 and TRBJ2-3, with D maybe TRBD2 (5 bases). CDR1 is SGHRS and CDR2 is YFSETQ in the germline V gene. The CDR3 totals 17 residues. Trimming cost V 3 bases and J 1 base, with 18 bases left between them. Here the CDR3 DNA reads TGCGCCAGCAGCTACGATCCGGGATCATGGGGCACAGATACGCAGTATTTT. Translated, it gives CASSYDPGSWGTDTQYF.

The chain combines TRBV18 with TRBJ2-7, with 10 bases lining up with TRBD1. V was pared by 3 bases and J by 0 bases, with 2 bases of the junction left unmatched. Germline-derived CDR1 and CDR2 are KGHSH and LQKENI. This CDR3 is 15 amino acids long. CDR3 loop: CASSPGQGSSYEQYF. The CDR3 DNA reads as TGTGCCAGCTCACCGGGACAGGGGAGCTCCTACGAGCAGTACTTC.

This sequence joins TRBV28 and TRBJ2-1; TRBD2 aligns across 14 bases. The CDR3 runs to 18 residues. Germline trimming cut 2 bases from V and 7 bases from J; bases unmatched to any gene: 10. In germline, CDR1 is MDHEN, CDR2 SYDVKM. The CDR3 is CASSLGTGTSGSGNEQFF. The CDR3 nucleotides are TGTGCCAGCAGTTTAGGGACAGGGACTAGCGGGAGCGGTAATGAGCAGTTCTTC.

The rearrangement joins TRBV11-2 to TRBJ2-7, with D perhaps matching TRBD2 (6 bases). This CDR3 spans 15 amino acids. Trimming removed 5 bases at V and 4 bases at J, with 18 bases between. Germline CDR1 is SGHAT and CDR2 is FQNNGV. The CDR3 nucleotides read TGTGCCAGCAGCCAGGGACTCCTCGGAACATACGAGCAGTACTTC. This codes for CASSQGLLGTYEQYF.

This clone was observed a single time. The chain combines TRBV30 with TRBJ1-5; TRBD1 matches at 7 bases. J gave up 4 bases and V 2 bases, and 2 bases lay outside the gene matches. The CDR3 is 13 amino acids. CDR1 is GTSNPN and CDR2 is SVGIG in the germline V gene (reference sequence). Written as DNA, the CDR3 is TGTGCCTGGAGTCCGACAGGGAATCAGCCCCAGCATTTT. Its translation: CAWSPTGNQPQHF.

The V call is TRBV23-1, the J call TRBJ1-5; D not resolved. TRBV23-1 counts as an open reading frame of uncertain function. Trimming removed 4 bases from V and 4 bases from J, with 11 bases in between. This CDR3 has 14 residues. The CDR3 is CASSPRADNQPQHF. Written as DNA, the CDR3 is TGCGCCAGCAGTCCTCGCGCAGATAATCAGCCCCAGCATTTT.

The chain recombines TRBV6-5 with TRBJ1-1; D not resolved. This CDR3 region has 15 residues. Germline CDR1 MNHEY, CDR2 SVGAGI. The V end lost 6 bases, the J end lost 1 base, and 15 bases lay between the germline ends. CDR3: CASRKPGTGNTEAFF. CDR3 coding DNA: TGTGCCAGCAGAAAGCCGGGAACGGGGAACACTGAAGCTTTCTTT.

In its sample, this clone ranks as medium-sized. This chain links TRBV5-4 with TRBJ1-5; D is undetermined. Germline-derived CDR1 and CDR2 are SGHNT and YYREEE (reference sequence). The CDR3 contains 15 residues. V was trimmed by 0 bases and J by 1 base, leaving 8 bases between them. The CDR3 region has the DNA TGTGCCAGCAGCTTGGGGGGTAGGAGCAATCAGCCCCAGCATTTT. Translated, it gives CASSLGGRSNQPQHF. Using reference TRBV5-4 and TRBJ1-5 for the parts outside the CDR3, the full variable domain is ETGVTQSPTHLIKTRGQQVTLRCSSQSGHNTVSWYQQALGQGPQFIFQYYREEENGRGNFPPRFSGLQFPNYSSELNVNALELDDSALYLCASSLGGRSNQPQHFGDGTRLSIL.

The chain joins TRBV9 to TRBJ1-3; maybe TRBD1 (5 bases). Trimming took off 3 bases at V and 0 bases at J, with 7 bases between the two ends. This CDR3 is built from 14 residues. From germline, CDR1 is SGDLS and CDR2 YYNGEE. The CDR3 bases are TGTGCCAGCAGCGCACAGGTCTCTGGAAACACCATATATTTT. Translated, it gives CASSAQVSGNTIYF.

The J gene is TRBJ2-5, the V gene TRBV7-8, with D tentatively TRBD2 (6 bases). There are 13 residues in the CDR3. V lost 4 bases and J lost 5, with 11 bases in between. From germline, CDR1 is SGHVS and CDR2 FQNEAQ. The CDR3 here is CASSYPSGETQYF. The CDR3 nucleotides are TGTGCCAGCAGCTACCCAAGCGGGGAGACCCAGTACTTC.